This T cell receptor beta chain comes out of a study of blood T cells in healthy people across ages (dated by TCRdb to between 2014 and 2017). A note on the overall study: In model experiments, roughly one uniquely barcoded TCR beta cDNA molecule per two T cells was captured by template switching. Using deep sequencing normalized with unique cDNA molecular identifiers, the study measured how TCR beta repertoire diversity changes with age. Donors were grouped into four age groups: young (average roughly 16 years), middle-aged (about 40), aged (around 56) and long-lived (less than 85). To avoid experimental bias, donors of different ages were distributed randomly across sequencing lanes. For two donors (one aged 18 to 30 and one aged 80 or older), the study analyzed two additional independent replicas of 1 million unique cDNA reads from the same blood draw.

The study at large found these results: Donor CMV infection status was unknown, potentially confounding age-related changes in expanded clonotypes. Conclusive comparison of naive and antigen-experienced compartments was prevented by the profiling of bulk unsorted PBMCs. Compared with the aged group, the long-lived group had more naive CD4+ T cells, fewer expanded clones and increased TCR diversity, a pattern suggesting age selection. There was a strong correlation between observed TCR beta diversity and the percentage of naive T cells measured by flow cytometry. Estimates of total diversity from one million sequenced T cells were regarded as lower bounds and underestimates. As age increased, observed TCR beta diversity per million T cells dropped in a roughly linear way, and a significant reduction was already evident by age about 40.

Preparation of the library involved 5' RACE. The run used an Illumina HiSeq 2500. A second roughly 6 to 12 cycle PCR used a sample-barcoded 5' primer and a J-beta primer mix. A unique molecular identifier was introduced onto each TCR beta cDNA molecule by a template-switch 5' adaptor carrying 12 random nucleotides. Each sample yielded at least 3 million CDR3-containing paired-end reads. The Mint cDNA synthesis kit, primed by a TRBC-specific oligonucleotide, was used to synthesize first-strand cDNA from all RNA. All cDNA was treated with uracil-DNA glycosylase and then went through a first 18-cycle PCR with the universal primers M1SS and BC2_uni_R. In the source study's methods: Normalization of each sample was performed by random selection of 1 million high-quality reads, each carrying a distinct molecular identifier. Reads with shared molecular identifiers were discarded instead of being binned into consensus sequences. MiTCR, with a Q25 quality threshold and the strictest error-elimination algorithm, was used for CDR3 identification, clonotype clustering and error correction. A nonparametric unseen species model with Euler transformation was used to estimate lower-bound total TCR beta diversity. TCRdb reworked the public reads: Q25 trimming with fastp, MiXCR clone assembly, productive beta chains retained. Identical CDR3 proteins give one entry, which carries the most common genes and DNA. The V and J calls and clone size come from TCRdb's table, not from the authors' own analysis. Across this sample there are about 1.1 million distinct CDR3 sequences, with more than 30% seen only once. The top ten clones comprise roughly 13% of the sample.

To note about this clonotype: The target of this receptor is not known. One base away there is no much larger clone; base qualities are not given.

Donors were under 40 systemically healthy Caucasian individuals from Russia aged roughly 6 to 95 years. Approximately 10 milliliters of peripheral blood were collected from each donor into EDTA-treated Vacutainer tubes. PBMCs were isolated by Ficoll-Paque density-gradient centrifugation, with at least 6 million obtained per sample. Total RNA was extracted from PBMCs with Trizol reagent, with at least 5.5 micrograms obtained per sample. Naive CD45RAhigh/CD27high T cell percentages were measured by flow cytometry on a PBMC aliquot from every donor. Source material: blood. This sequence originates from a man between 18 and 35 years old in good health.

The nucleotides read TGTGCCAGCAGACAACTAGTCAGGGGCGGTAAATCCCTCCACTTT. This yields the protein CASRQLVRGGKSLHF. The chain links TRBV6-5 with TRBJ1-6; possibly the D gene is TRBD1, per 6 matching bases. The CDR3, cysteine through phenylalanine, is 15 amino acids long. Only the CDR3 DNA is retained, 45 bases long and in frame from the first base. CDR1 MNHEY and CDR2 SVGAGI were looked up in the germline V gene. Relative to germline, V is 6 bases shorter and J is 14 bases shorter, with 23 bases between their ends.